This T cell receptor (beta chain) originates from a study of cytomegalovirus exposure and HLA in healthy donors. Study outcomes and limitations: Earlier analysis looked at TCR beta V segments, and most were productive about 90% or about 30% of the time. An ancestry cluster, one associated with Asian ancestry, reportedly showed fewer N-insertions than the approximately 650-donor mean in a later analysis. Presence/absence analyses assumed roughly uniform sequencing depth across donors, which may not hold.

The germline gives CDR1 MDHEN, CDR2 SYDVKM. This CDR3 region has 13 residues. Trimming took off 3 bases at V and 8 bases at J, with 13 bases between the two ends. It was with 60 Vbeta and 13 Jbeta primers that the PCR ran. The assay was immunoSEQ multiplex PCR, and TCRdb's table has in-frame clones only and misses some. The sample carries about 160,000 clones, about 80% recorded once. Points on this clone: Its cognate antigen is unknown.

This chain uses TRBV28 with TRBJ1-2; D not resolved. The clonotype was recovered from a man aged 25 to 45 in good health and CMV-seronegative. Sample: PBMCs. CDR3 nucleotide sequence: TGTGCCAGCAGTTTGAGGGATCTTCGGGGCTACACCTTC. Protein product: CASSLRDLRGYTF.